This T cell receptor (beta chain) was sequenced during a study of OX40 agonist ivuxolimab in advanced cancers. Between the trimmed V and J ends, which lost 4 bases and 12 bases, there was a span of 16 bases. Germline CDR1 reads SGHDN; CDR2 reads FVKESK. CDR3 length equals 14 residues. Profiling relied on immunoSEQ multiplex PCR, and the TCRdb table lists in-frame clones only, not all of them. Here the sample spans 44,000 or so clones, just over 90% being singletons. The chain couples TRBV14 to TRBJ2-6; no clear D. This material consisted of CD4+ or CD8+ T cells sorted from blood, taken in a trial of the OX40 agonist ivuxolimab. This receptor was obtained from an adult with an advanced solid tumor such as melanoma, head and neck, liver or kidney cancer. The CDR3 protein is CASSLSGFLSVLTF. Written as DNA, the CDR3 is TGTGCCAGCAGCCTAAGTGGTTTTCTTAGCGTCCTGACTTTC.